This TCR beta chain is from a study of neurological immune-mediated disorders. MiXCR was run by TCRdb on the 5' RACE reads, yielding one entry per CDR3 protein. The top ten hold under 4% of the sample, which has just under 60,000 distinct CDR3 sequences, 3% to 4.5% seen once. The germline gives CDR1 MNHNS, CDR2 SASEGT. V gave up 8 bases and J gave up 4 bases, with 9 bases separating them. This CDR3 has 12 residues. This clonotype appeared many times. The rearrangement uses TRBV6-1 and TRBJ1-5; D is unclear. The receptor's source is a woman aged 25 to 45 with multiple sclerosis. Source material: PBMCs. The CDR3 DNA follows: TGTGCCAGCCCGAAGAGGAATCAGCCCCAGCATTTT. Its translation is CASPKRNQPQHF.